Listed here are 13 T cell receptor beta chains from one sample, sequenced in a study of T cell changes during pregnancy in multiple sclerosis. The assay was immunoSEQ multiplex PCR, and TCRdb's table has in-frame clones only and misses some. The profile shows 60,000 to 85,000 clones, about 91% of them singletons. This sample comprised peripheral blood, obtained in the second trimester of pregnancy. These receptors came from a female donor in good health, enrolled as a control in a pregnancy study.

The rearrangement uses TRBV19 and TRBJ2-1, with TRBD2 matching 8 bases. Germline assignment: CDR1 LNHDA and CDR2 SQIVND (reference sequence). The V and J ends lost 3 bases and 3 bases, in that order; junction bases with no gene match: 7. The length of the CDR3 is 16 residues. CDR3 protein: CASSIGTSQVYNEQFF. Written as DNA, the CDR3 is TGTGCCAGTAGTATCGGGACTAGTCAAGTCTACAATGAGCAGTTCTTC.

The chain carries TRBV2 and TRBJ1-5; D is ambiguous. This CDR3 is 13 amino acids long. V lost 4 bases and J lost 1, with 5 bases in between. Germline V gene data show CDR1 as SNHLY and CDR2 as FYNNEI. CDR3: CASSAMSNQPQHF. In DNA form, the CDR3 reads TGTGCCAGCAGTGCCATGAGCAATCAGCCCCAGCATTTT.

The chain joins TRBV29-1 to TRBJ2-7; D might be TRBD2 (5 bases). The CDR3 runs 11 residues. The ends were cut back, 6 bases at V and 3 bases at J, with 9 bases in the middle. The germline V gene has CDR1 SQVTM and CDR2 ANQGSEA. As DNA, the CDR3 is TGCAGCGTCTCCCGGGGCTACGAGCAGTACTTC. Amino acid sequence: CSVSRGYEQYF.

The rearrangement links TRBV6-1 to TRBJ1-6, with TRBD1 identical over 10 bases. The V segment lost 6 bases and the J segment 7 bases; nucleotides outside the gene matches: 0. The CDR3 consists of 13 residues. CDR1 and CDR2 (germline): MNHNS, SASEGT. CDR3 in DNA: TGTGCCAGCAGGGGACAGGGGAATTCACCCCTCCACTTT. Protein product: CASRGQGNSPLHF.

The chain combines TRBV7-2 with TRBJ2-7; the match to TRBD1 covers 9 bases. In germline, CDR1 is SGHTA, CDR2 FQGNSA. V was pared by 5 bases and J by 2 bases, with 10 bases of the junction left unmatched. There are 16 residues in the CDR3. The DNA of the CDR3 is TGTGCCAGCAGCCCCCGCGGGACAGGGTGGACCTACGAGCAGTACTTC. It specifies CASSPRGTGWTYEQYF.

The chain is built from TRBV7-3 and TRBJ2-1; the match to TRBD2 covers 11 bases. The length of the CDR3 is 17 residues. Germline V gene data show CDR1 as SGHTA and CDR2 as FQGTGA. V was pared by 4 bases and J by 8 bases, with 13 bases of the junction left unmatched. The CDR3 DNA reads as TGTGCCAGCAGCTCTCCCATAGCGGGAGGGGCAGGTGATGAGCAGTTCTTC. Its translation is CASSSPIAGGAGDEQFF.

The rearrangement uses TRBV7-2 and TRBJ1-1, with 8 bases identical to TRBD1. Germline values: CDR1 SGHTA, CDR2 FQGNSA. V lost 6 bases and J lost 0; bases outside the gene matches: 6. CDR3 size: 15 residues. In nucleotides, the CDR3 is TGTGCCAGCAGAAAGGACAGGGCCATGAACACTGAAGCTTTCTTT. It yields the protein CASRKDRAMNTEAFF.

This chain uses TRBV2 with TRBJ2-7, with 7 nucleotides matching TRBD1. Germline V gene sequence: CDR1 SNHLY, CDR2 FYNNEI. After removal of 3 bases from V and 0 bases from J, the junction contained 8 bases not matched to a gene. The CDR3 is 16 residues long. The CDR3 loop is CASSEGTGAYSYEQYF. The CDR3 DNA reads as TGTGCCAGCAGTGAGGGAACAGGGGCGTACTCCTACGAGCAGTACTTC.

On this clone: Other nucleotide sequences in the sample specify the same CDR3. V and J are TRBV6-1 and TRBJ1-2; no clear D gene. CDR3 length: 13 residues. V shed 1 base and J shed 6 bases, with 9 bases lying between them. Germline assignment: CDR1 MNHNS and CDR2 SASEGT. The CDR3 bases are TGTGCCAGCAGTGAAGGAGGGAGCCATGGCTACACCTTC. It yields the protein CASSEGGSHGYTF.

This clone was detected once. The chain joins TRBV5-1 to TRBJ2-3; 12 bases agree with TRBD1. The CDR3 has 17 residues. The junction had 7 bases not matched to a gene; V was cut back by 3 bases and J by 2 bases. Looked up from germline, CDR1 is SGHRS and CDR2 is YFSETQ. The CDR3 bases are TGCGCCAGCAGCTGGGGGGACAGGGGGCGCACCACAGATACGCAGTATTTT. Translation: CASSWGDRGRTTDTQYF.

This chain connects TRBV11-2 to TRBJ1-2; unclear D gene. The CDR3 sequence is 14 residues long. Trimming stripped 0 bases from V and 5 bases from J, with 10 bases between. CDR1 SGHAT and CDR2 FQNNGV come from the germline V gene. The CDR3: CASSLDLTRYGYTF. CDR3 nucleotide sequence: TGTGCCAGCAGCTTAGATCTAACCCGTTATGGCTACACCTTC.

The rearrangement uses TRBV29-1 and TRBJ2-7, with a weak D call TRBD2 (6 bases). CDR3 length: 13 residues. The germline V gene has CDR1 SQVTM and CDR2 ANQGSEA. Trimming pared 5 bases from V and 0 bases from J, leaving 11 bases between. The CDR3 is CSVRDLSSYEQYF. The CDR3 region has the DNA TGCAGCGTTAGGGACTTAAGCTCCTACGAGCAGTACTTC.

The genes are TRBV7-9 and TRBJ2-5; TRBD2 aligns across 13 bases. V shed 4 bases, J shed 2 bases, and the junction held 4 bases outside the gene matches. Germline assignment: CDR1 SEHNR and CDR2 FQNEAQ (reference sequence). The CDR3 is 16 residues long. CDR3 protein: CASSYTSGGDQETQYF. The CDR3 DNA reads TGTGCCAGCAGCTACACTAGCGGGGGGGATCAAGAGACCCAGTACTTC.